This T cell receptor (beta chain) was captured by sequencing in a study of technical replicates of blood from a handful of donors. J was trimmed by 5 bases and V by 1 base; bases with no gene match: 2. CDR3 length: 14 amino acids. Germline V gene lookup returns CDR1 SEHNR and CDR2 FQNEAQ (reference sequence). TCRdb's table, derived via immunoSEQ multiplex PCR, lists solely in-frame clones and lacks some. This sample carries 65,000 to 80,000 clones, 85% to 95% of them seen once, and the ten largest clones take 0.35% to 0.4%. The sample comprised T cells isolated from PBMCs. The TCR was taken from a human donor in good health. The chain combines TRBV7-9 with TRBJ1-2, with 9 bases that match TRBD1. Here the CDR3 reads CASSLDRGLYGYTF. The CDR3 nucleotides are TGTGCCAGCAGCTTAGACAGGGGGCTATATGGCTACACCTTC.